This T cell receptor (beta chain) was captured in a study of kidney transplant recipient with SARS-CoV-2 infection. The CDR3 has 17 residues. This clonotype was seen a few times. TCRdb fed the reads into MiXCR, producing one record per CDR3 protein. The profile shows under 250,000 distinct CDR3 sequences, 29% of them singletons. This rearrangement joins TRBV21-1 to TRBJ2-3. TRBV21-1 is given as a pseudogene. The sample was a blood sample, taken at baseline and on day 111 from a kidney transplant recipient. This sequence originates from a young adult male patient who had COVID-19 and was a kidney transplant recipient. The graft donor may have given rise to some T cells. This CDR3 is CASSNGLATVMQDTQYF. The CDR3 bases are TGTGCCAGCAGCAATGGGTTAGCTACAGTCATGCAAGATACGCAGTATTTT.